This record looks at one T cell receptor beta chain sequence and its context. Its target is not known. This sample was included in a study of vaccination effects on CD4 cells after COVID-19. Antigen-specific CD4+ T cells expanded by the ViraFEST assay with viral peptide pools were then sequenced. Upon completion of 10 to 11 days in culture, CD4+ T cells were isolated. Vaccinees lacked prior SARS-CoV-2 infection and tested negative for nucleocapsid antibodies. It was with 10 IU/ml IL-2 and roughly 9.2 ug/ml peptides that 1.5 million to 2 million PBMC per well were cultured. Half-medium replacement with IL-2 medium occurred on days 3 and 7. TCRdb keeps only in-frame clones here, not all; method: immunoSEQ multiplex PCR. Found here are some 30,000 clones, approximately 72% of them singletons; the top ten hold 10%. This CDR3 spans 12 amino acids. V lost 7 bases and J 0 bases, leaving 7 bases between the germline ends. Germline CDR1 is MDHEN and CDR2 is SYDVKM.

Overall study results and limits: Late in the post-vaccination period, infection-induced and vaccine-induced clones underwent marked clonal contraction.

The sequencing here drew on CD4+ T cells from PBMCs cultured with SARS-CoV-2 spike peptides, taken before COVID-19 vaccination. The chain employs TRBV28 and TRBJ2-7, with D unresolved. The source of this sequence is a human donor who received a COVID-19 vaccine. The CDR3 DNA reads as TGTGCCAGCACAGGAAGCTCCTACGAGCAGTACTTC. Translation gives CASTGSSYEQYF.